This is a list of T cell receptor beta chains from one sample in a study of blood T cell repertoires in COVID-19. TCRdb's copy holds only in-frame clones and misses some; the assay was immunoSEQ multiplex PCR. Of 120,000 or so clones listed, roughly 85% are singletons. Sequencing was carried out using peripheral blood. These receptors all stem from a human donor in a cohort sampled during active COVID-19. Both conserved end residues are part of each CDR3. A D gene is named only where the DNA matches it firmly. Expanded clones get a size class; other rows say once, few or many, or leave the size out.

abundance: .; d_gene: .; v_gene: TRBV20-1; j_gene: TRBJ2-1; CDR3aa: CSAIDPARSYNEQFF; CDR3nt: TGCAGCGCTATTGACCCAGCGCGGAGTTACAATGAGCAGTTCTTC
abundance: .; d_gene: .; v_gene: TRBV6-5; j_gene: TRBJ1-5; CDR3aa: CASSYSTGGQPQHF; CDR3nt: TGTGCCAGCAGTTACTCGACGGGGGGTCAGCCCCAGCATTTT
abundance: .; d_gene: .; v_gene: TRBV3-1/TRBV3-2; j_gene: TRBJ2-5; CDR3aa: CASSQDWRTQYF; CDR3nt: TGTGCCAGCAGCCAAGATTGGAGAACCCAGTACTTC
abundance: few; d_gene: .; v_gene: TRBV7-2; j_gene: TRBJ2-1; CDR3aa: CASSFSGTNEQFF; CDR3nt: TGTGCCAGCAGCTTTAGCGGAACGAATGAGCAGTTCTTC
abundance: .; d_gene: .; v_gene: TRBV27; j_gene: TRBJ1-1; CDR3aa: CASSRSRGNTEAFF; CDR3nt: TGTGCCAGCAGCCGATCCCGGGGAAACACTGAAGCTTTCTTT
abundance: .; d_gene: .; v_gene: TRBV11-3; j_gene: TRBJ2-5; CDR3aa: CASSLEGSGRRRETQYF; CDR3nt: TGTGCCAGCAGCTTAGAAGGCTCAGGGAGGCGGAGGGAGACCCAGTACTTC
abundance: .; d_gene: .; v_gene: TRBV11-2; j_gene: TRBJ2-2; CDR3aa: CASSLVRPRGGELFF; CDR3nt: TGTGCCAGCAGCTTAGTCCGCCCTCGAGGCGGGGAGCTGTTTTTT
abundance: .; d_gene: .; v_gene: TRBV7-3; j_gene: TRBJ2-3; CDR3aa: CASSPDSSTDTQYF; CDR3nt: TGTGCCAGCAGCCCAGACTCGAGCACAGATACGCAGTATTTT
abundance: .; d_gene: .; v_gene: TRBV2; j_gene: TRBJ1-2; CDR3aa: CASRYLDYTF; CDR3nt: TGTGCCAGCAGGTATCTAGATTACACCTTC
abundance: .; d_gene: TRBD1; v_gene: TRBV28; j_gene: TRBJ1-4; CDR3aa: CASSFTGAGSEKLFF; CDR3nt: TGTGCCAGCAGTTTTACAGGGGCTGGGAGTGAAAAACTGTTTTTT
abundance: .; d_gene: .; v_gene: TRBV12-2; j_gene: TRBJ2-1; CDR3aa: CASRFRLAGATNEQFF; CDR3nt: TGTGCAAGTCGCTTCAGACTAGCGGGAGCTACAAATGAGCAGTTCTTC
abundance: once; d_gene: TRBD1; v_gene: TRBV18; j_gene: TRBJ2-7; CDR3aa: CASSLLAGQGAEQYF; CDR3nt: TGTGCCAGCTCCCTCCTTGCCGGACAGGGGGCCGAGCAGTACTTC
abundance: .; d_gene: .; v_gene: TRBV28; j_gene: TRBJ2-3; CDR3aa: CASSFRRFGTDTQYF; CDR3nt: TGTGCCAGCAGTTTTAGGCGGTTCGGCACAGATACGCAGTATTTT
abundance: few; d_gene: TRBD2; v_gene: TRBV6-2/TRBV6-3; j_gene: TRBJ2-1; CDR3aa: CASIPSGRASRPPEQFF; CDR3nt: TGTGCCAGCATCCCTAGCGGGAGGGCCAGCCGTCCTCCTGAGCAGTTCTTC
abundance: few; d_gene: .; v_gene: TRBV12-5; j_gene: TRBJ2-3; CDR3aa: CASGSPGEGITDTQYF; CDR3nt: TGTGCTAGTGGTTCACCGGGAGAGGGGATCACAGATACGCAGTATTTT
abundance: .; d_gene: .; v_gene: TRBV12-3/TRBV12-4; j_gene: TRBJ2-7; CDR3aa: CASSSYSYEQYF; CDR3nt: TGTGCCAGCAGCTCCTACTCCTACGAGCAGTACTTC
abundance: .; d_gene: .; v_gene: TRBV19; j_gene: TRBJ2-2; CDR3aa: CASIDKNTGELFF; CDR3nt: TGTGCCAGTATTGACAAGAACACCGGGGAGCTGTTTTTT
abundance: once; d_gene: TRBD1; v_gene: TRBV5-1; j_gene: TRBJ1-2; CDR3aa: CASSLFGGQGENGYTF; CDR3nt: TGCGCCAGCAGCTTGTTTGGGGGACAGGGGGAGAATGGCTACACCTTC
abundance: .; d_gene: .; v_gene: TRBV4-2; j_gene: TRBJ1-5; CDR3aa: CASSPNRGAIRPQHF; CDR3nt: TGTGCCAGCAGCCCTAATCGGGGGGCAATCAGGCCCCAGCATTTT
abundance: .; d_gene: .; v_gene: TRBV7-3; j_gene: TRBJ2-5; CDR3aa: CASSPRGSQETQYF; CDR3nt: TGTGCCAGCAGCCCTCGGGGTTCACAAGAGACCCAGTACTTC
abundance: .; d_gene: TRBD2; v_gene: TRBV15; j_gene: TRBJ2-3; CDR3aa: CATLAGGTDTQYF; CDR3nt: TGTGCCACCTTAGCGGGGGGCACAGATACGCAGTATTTT
abundance: .; d_gene: .; v_gene: TRBV7-6; j_gene: TRBJ2-5; CDR3aa: CASSSEETQYF; CDR3nt: TGTGCCAGCAGTTCCGAAGAGACCCAGTACTTC
abundance: few; d_gene: TRBD2; v_gene: TRBV19; j_gene: TRBJ2-1; CDR3aa: CASSRGLAMMGEQFF; CDR3nt: TGTGCCAGTAGTAGAGGACTAGCGATGATGGGTGAGCAGTTCTTC
abundance: .; d_gene: TRBD2; v_gene: TRBV28; j_gene: TRBJ2-5; CDR3aa: CASNLAGVRETQYF; CDR3nt: TGTGCCAGCAACCTAGCGGGAGTAAGGGAGACCCAGTACTTC
abundance: .; d_gene: .; v_gene: TRBV6-1; j_gene: TRBJ1-5; CDR3aa: CASSEVGGGQPQHF; CDR3nt: TGTGCCAGCAGTGAAGTTGGGGGCGGTCAGCCCCAGCATTTT